This passage covers 4 T cell receptor beta chains from one sample sequenced in a study of blood T cell repertoires in COVID-19. Produced via immunoSEQ multiplex PCR; TCRdb's table is partial and in-frame only. The table has 30,000 to 40,000 clones, 85% to 95% seen once. The sequencing input was peripheral blood. Receptor source: a human donor in a cohort sampled during active COVID-19.

This chain uses TRBV12-3 or TRBV12-4 with TRBJ2-4; D gene unclear. CDR3 size: 12 residues. The V end lost 3 bases, the J end lost 6 bases, and 6 bases lay between the germline ends. This CDR3 reads CASSFRRNIQYF. CDR3 nucleotides: TGTGCCAGCAGTTTCCGTAGAAACATTCAGTACTTC.

The chain employs TRBV4-3 and TRBJ2-7; TRBD1 agrees at 10 bases. Per germline, CDR1 LGHNA and CDR2 YSLEER. The CDR3 consists of 15 residues. The V and J ends lost 3 bases and 1 base, in that order; junction bases with no gene match: 3. The CDR3 here is CASSQGTGVSYEQYF. The DNA for the CDR3 is TGCGCCAGCAGCCAGGGGACAGGGGTATCCTACGAGCAGTACTTC.

The CDR3 here is CASSLYRDGSPLHF. The CDR3 bases are TGTGCCAGCAGCTTGTACAGGGATGGTTCACCCCTCCACTTT. The chain joins TRBV5-8 to TRBJ1-6; D may be TRBD1 (6 bases). The CDR3 loop spans 14 amino acids. V was pared by 1 base and J by 9 bases, with 11 bases between. Germline values: CDR1 SGHTS, CDR2 YDEGEE.

The V and J genes are TRBV3-1 (or the pseudogene TRBV3-2) and TRBJ2-1; TRBD2 might be the D (7 bases). Trimming took off 1 base at V and 4 bases at J, with 11 bases between the two ends. CDR1 is LGHDT, CDR2 YNNKEL, per germline (reference sequence). The CDR3 runs to 15 residues. The CDR3 protein is CASSQGRGAYNEQFF. CDR3 nucleotide sequence: TGTGCCAGCAGCCAAGGCCGGGGGGCGTACAATGAGCAGTTCTTC.